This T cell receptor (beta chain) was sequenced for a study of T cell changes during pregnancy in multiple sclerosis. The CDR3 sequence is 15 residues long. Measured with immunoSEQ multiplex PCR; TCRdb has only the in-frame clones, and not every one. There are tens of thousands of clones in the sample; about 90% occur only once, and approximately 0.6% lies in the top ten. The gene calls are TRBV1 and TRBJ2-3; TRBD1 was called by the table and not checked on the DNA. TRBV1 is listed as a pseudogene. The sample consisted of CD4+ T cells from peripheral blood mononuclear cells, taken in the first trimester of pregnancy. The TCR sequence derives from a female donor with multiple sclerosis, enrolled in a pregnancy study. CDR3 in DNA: TGCACCAGCAGCCAAGATCCAGGGAGCACAGATACGCAGTATTTT. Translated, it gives CTSSQDPGSTDTQYF.